This T cell receptor (beta chain) was sequenced for a study of shared clonotypes between healthy human individuals. Germline CDR1 SGHRS, CDR2 YFSETQ. V lost 1 base to trimming and J lost 6 bases; unmatched junction nucleotides: 10. The CDR3 spans 16 residues. Sorted-subset replicate PCRs used about 0.2 ug DNA, around 27,000 T cell genomes. Assay: immunoSEQ multiplex PCR; the TCRdb copy retains only in-frame clones and omits some. Here the sample spans around 370,000 clones, about 96% being singletons. Free of recent acute infections or vaccinations, the donors were healthy HIV-negative adults. Details on this clone: The antigen is undetermined.

Study observations and caveats: Richness estimates generally favored naive over memory subsets. Generation probabilities of non-shared clonotypes were lower (relative to those shared by all four donors).

The chain links TRBV5-1 to TRBJ2-1; 7 nucleotides align to TRBD2. Sequenced sample: memory CD8+ T cells sorted from blood. Subset noted: CD45RO+ cells pooled with CCR7-negative TemRA cells. The receptor was isolated from a man aged 25-45 years in good health. The CDR3 loop is CASSLLGRAAGNEQFF. The CDR3 DNA follows: TGCGCCAGCAGCTTGTTGGGGAGGGCAGCGGGCAATGAGCAGTTCTTC.